The TCR beta chain under discussion was sequenced for a study of cytomegalovirus exposure and HLA in healthy donors. This clone was observed a few times. Its antigen is not identified. The PCR employed 60 Vbeta primers together with 13 Jbeta primers. Repertoires were generated with immunoSEQ multiplex PCR, while TCRdb's copy carries only in-frame clones and drops some. The sample lists 90,000 to 110,000 clones, 13% to 15% occurring once. Germline V CDR1 and CDR2: MNHEY, SVGAGI. V shed 5 bases and J shed 1 base, with 9 bases lying between them. CDR3 length: 15 residues. Notes on the study in general: In a later analysis, approximately 15,000 TCR beta sequences were associated with HLA alleles at 0.05 false discovery rate. A later analysis showed HLA-associated TCR beta chains outstripping equally common others in clonal expansion.

Sequencing used PBMCs. The V call is TRBV6-5, the J call TRBJ2-6; the D is unclear. The sequence was collected from a female donor in good health and CMV-seronegative. In DNA form, the CDR3 reads TGTGCCAGCAGTAATTTGGAGTCTGGGGCCAACGTCCTGACTTTC. It specifies CASSNLESGANVLTF.